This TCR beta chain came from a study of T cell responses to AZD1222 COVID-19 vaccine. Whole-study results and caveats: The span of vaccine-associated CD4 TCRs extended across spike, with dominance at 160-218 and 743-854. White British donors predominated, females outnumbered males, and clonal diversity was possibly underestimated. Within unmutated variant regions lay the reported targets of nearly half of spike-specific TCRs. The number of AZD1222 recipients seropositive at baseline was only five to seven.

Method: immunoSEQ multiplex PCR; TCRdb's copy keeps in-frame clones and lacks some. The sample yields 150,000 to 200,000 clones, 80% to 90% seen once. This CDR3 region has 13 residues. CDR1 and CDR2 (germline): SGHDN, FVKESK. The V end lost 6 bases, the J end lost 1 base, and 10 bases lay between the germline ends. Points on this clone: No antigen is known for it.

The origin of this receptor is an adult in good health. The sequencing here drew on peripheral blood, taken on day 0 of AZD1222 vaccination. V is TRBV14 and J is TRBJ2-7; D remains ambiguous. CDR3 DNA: TGTGCCAGCAGATTGACTGCATCCTACGAGCAGTACTTC. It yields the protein CASRLTASYEQYF. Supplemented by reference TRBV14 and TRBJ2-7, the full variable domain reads EAGVTQFPSHSVIEKGQTVTLRCDPISGHDNLYWYRRVMGKEIKFLLHFVKESKQDESGMPNNRFLAERTGGTYSTLKVQPAELEDSGVYFCASRLTASYEQYFGPGTRLTVT.